This T cell receptor beta chain was sequenced in a study of shared clonotypes between healthy human individuals. CDR1 is MDHEN and CDR2 is SYDVKM in the germline V gene. V was cut by 6 bases and J by 2 bases, with 8 bases left in between. The CDR3 consists of 12 residues. Study observations and caveats: Limited genetic and exposure-history diversity came from having few donors.

Using immunoSEQ multiplex PCR, the repertoire was profiled, and TCRdb retains in-frame clones only, with some absent. The table records approximately 500,000 clones, around 85% of them present only once. A remark on this clone: What it recognizes is unknown. This likely stems from a read error, as it lies one base from a far larger clone. Other nucleotide sequences in the sample specify the same CDR3.

The chain recombines TRBV28 with TRBJ2-7; D possibly matches TRBD1 or TRBD2 (6 bases each). Material for sequencing was PBMCs. The clonotype originates from a woman in her thirties or forties in good health. Some clones in this sample may be carry-over from other donors' samples. As DNA, the CDR3 is TGTGCCAGCAGGGGGGGCCCCTACGAGCAGTACTTC. Translation: CASRGGPYEQYF.